This T cell receptor (beta chain) was profiled in a study of Ad26.COV2.S vaccination and SARS-CoV-2 variants (dated by TCRdb to the early 2020s). About the study as a whole: Vaccine-arm donors came from COV1001, a multicentre, randomized, double-blind, placebo-controlled phase I-IIa trial of Ad26.COV2.S in healthy adults. Ad26.COV2.S was given intramuscularly at 5x10^10 or 1x10^11 viral particles, as a single shot or as two shots 56 days apart. TCRbeta repertoire sequencing was used to assess the specificity and breadth of SARS-CoV-2-reactive T cell receptors after Ad26.COV2.S vaccination. A total of 32 samples were included in the TCR-sequenced set, comprising about 20 Ad26.COV2.S vaccine recipients, 5 placebo recipients and 8 SARS-CoV-2 convalescent individuals. Participants in the trial were split at random into five groups of five each, receiving low-dose or high-dose Ad26.COV2.S once or twice, or else placebo on both occasions. Investigators remained blinded to trial group allocation during experiments and outcome assessment. The paper as a whole reports these results and caveats: The authors noted that the TCR breadth and depth analyses may have underestimated total T cell responses. The study was not powered to compare responses between vaccine doses or regimens. Vaccine and placebo recipients had similar non-spike TCR breadth, a finding consistent with the vaccine containing only spike. After vaccination, substantial breadth of spike-specific CD8+ and CD4+ T cell responses was reported. Higher spike-specific TCR breadth was observed in Ad26.COV2.S recipients than in placebo recipients (P = 0.0014).

The immunoSEQ Assay was used to sequence TCRbeta CDR3 regions. After extraction, genomic DNA underwent amplification by bias-controlled multiplex PCR, followed by high-throughput sequencing. In the original analysis: To quantify the absolute abundance of every unique TCRbeta CDR3 region, sequences were collapsed and filtered. T cell fraction was estimated by normalizing TCRbeta template counts to usable DNA, with usable DNA measured through amplification of reference genes found in all nucleated cells. Repertoire TCRs were annotated as SARS-CoV-2-specific by exact matching of V gene, CDR3 amino acid sequence and J gene to a known reactive TCR set. MIRA supplied the reference SARS-CoV-2 TCR set, which was filtered for enrichment in COVID-19-positive ImmuneCODE repertoires so that public or cross-reactive TCRs were removed. Based on the MIRA antigens, annotated TCRs were further analysed at the level of specific ORF or position within ORF. Breadth was defined as annotated unique rearrangements over total unique productive rearrangements; depth was the summed frequency of those rearrangements. Two-sided Wilcoxon rank-sum tests were used to compare TCR breadth between groups. TCRdb re-hosts the immuneACCESS table, in-frame sequences only. Its copies lack some clones; in the studies checked, an unresolved V gene accounts for under half of them, and the cause for the rest is not known. V, J and clone size are taken as reported in that table, and D and trimming were inferred from the DNA itself. The sample includes about 380,000 clones, with around 82% observed a single time. 7.4% of the sample lies in the top ten.

Trimming takes 4 bases off V and 8 bases off J; junction bases not matched to a gene: 7. The CDR3 runs 16 residues from the cysteine to the phenylalanine. The retained sequence is limited to the CDR3, 48 bases, with the frame set at the first base. The germline V gene yields SGHNT for CDR1 and YENEEA for CDR2. The treatment or condition label, as the study defines it: over 15 received Ad26.COV2.S at low or high dose, single or two shots; about 5 received placebo; per-sample allocation not given. For vaccine and placebo recipients, repertoires were sequenced using samples collected on day 63 after the first injection. Cohort 1b enrolled 20 to 30 adults aged 18-55 years at a single site in Boston, USA, between 29 July and 7 August 2020. As a vaccine, Ad26.COV2.S was a replication-incompetent adenovirus type 26 vector that expressed a prefusion-stabilized SARS-CoV-2 spike protein derived from the original Wuhan strain.

To note about this clone: Its binding antigen is unknown. There are no base qualities to consult, and no much larger clone falls within one base.

This material consisted of peripheral blood, taken in a trial of Ad26.COV2.S vaccine versus placebo. This TCR was recovered from a person between 18 and 65 years old who received the Ad26.COV2.S COVID-19 vaccine or a placebo. This sequence uses TRBV11-3 and TRBJ1-6, with 11 central nucleotides matching TRBD1. The bases are TGTGCCAGCAGCTCCATTAGGGGACAGGGGGATTCACCCCTCCACTTT. It translates as CASSSIRGQGDSPLHF.